Here is one T cell receptor beta chain with its context. This clone was seen only once. What this receptor recognizes is not known. No much larger clone is present one base from it, and per-base qualities are unavailable. This entry is derived from a study of blood T cell repertoires in COVID-19 (dated by TCRdb to about 2020). At the level of the whole study: The collaborator samples originated in the United States, Italy and Spain and spanned the acute and convalescent phases of COVID-19. The material from the prospective study consisted of cDNA or gDNA derived from T cells, B-cell-depleted T cells, or PBMCs. Subjects who had been exposed to COVID-19, were actively infected with it, or had recovered from it provided the deeply sampled blood TCRbeta repertoires that made up the dataset. The repertoires were made available in a free public database intended to serve as a resource for research on the immune response to SARS-CoV-2. Samples came from the ongoing ImmuneRACE study (first 160 participants) plus 1,254 subjects from 6 global collaborators. The sample metadata nearly always contained a de-identified subject ID, COVID-19 status, age in years and sex. Where HLA class I and class II types were available, the types were taken from metadata supplied by the sample provider, not from assay-based typing. General findings and caveats noted by the study authors: The quantity of clinical and demographic metadata differed by source and by participant and was supplied without curation.

Each collaborating institution followed its own protocols to collect whole blood in K2EDTA tubes. For TCRbeta analysis, collaborators shipped samples in one of three forms: frozen whole blood, isolated PBMCs, or DNA extracted from either of those sample types. The CDR3 starts with the cysteine, ends with the phenylalanine, and has 13 residues. Only the CDR3 part of the read is kept: 39 bases, read in frame from the first base. CDR1 and CDR2, per the germline V gene, are SGHAT and FQNNGV. Cut back by 5 bases and 5 bases, the V and J ends lie 12 bases apart. TCRbeta CDR3 regions were amplified from genomic DNA by means of the immunoSEQ Assay, a bias-controlled multiplex PCR. Per the original workflow: The number of nucleated cells in each sample was estimated from the amplification of reference gene primers within the assay. To quantify the absolute abundance of each unique TCRbeta CDR3 rearrangement, sequence reads were collapsed and filtered. For each sample, productive Simpson clonality was calculated as the square root of Simpson's diversity index across productive rearrangements. Entries here come from immuneACCESS through TCRdb and include only in-frame sequences with V and J called. Some clones fail to appear in such tables; in the studies checked, an unresolved V gene covers under half of the shortfall, and the cause of the remainder is unknown. For V, J and clone size, that table is used; D and trimming come from the DNA. In this sample the table shows around 100,000 clones, 87% of which occur a single time. The top ten clones comprise 2% to 2.5% of the sample.

The receptor was derived from a man in his fifties or sixties with active COVID-19. The sequenced material came from peripheral blood. The rearranged segments are TRBV11-2 and TRBJ2-5; the D gene identity is not certain. The DNA is as follows: TGTGCCAGCAGCCCCCCGCCGGTCGAGACCCAGTACTTC. The translation is CASSPPPVETQYF.